The 29 T cell receptor beta chains below come from one sample, sequenced in a study of response to subunit inactivated influenza vaccine. TCRdb reprocessed the RT-PCR reads with MiXCR, giving one entry per CDR3 protein. The data hold hundreds of thousands of distinct CDR3 sequences, with roughly a fifth observed a single time. The input for sequencing was PBMCs from blood, taken approximately 20 months after vaccination. The origin of the receptors is a man aged 45 to 70 who received an inactivated influenza vaccine.

The chain has TRBV6-1 and TRBJ2-5, with 8 nucleotides matching TRBD2. V lost 5 bases to trimming and J lost 5 bases; unmatched junction nucleotides: 7. CDR1 MNHNS and CDR2 SASEGT come from the germline V gene. The CDR3 contains 14 residues. CDR3 in DNA: TGTGCCAGCAGTAAGATCGGGGGGGCGGAGACCCAGTACTTC. It yields the protein CASSKIGGAETQYF.

In this sample, this clonotype turned up a few times. The chain carries TRBV18 and TRBJ2-1, with D possibly matching TRBD2 (6 bases). V shed 2 bases and J shed 2 bases, with 16 bases lying between them. CDR1 KGHSH and CDR2 LQKENI come from the germline V gene. The CDR3 is 17 residues long. CDR3 protein: CASSPTASDVTYNEQFF. The CDR3 region has the DNA TGTGCCAGCTCACCAACGGCTAGCGATGTTACCTACAATGAGCAGTTCTTC.

This clonotype was seen many times. The chain has TRBV20-1 and TRBJ1-1; 7 positions match TRBD1. In germline, CDR1 is DFQATT, CDR2 SNEGSKA (reference sequence). The V and J ends lost 0 bases and 10 bases, in that order; junction bases with no gene match: 8. The CDR3 loop spans 13 amino acids. CDR3 protein: CSARDPQGDGAFF. CDR3 coding DNA: TGCAGTGCTAGAGATCCGCAGGGGGATGGAGCTTTCTTT.

This clonotype was seen a few times. The V gene is TRBV29-1, the J gene TRBJ2-3; D is perhaps TRBD1 or TRBD2 (5 bases each). Germline CDR1 is SQVTM and CDR2 is ANQGSEA. The length of the CDR3 is 12 residues. Deletions cut 7 bases from V and 6 bases from J, with 14 bases between. As DNA, the CDR3 is TGCAGCGGGGGGATATTAGTTGATACGCAGTATTTT. Protein: CSGGILVDTQYF.

There are many counts of this clonotype. The gene calls are TRBV29-1 and TRBJ1-3; D remains unclear. CDR1 is SQVTM, CDR2 ANQGSEA, per germline. The ends were cut back, 6 bases at V and 4 bases at J, with 10 bases in the middle. The CDR3 spans 12 residues. In nucleotides, the CDR3 is TGCAGCGTCCCCGGAGGGGGAAACACCATATATTTT. This translates into CSVPGGGNTIYF.

This clonotype was recorded at least ten times. The chain recombines TRBV11-2 with TRBJ1-1; D might be TRBD1 (6 bases). The germline CDR1 and CDR2 sequences are SGHAT and FQNNGV. The CDR3 runs to 15 residues. The V and J ends lost 4 bases and 1 base respectively, with 13 bases between them. The CDR3 loop is CASSSRGAPNTEAFF. CDR3 sequence (DNA): TGTGCCAGCAGCTCTCGGGGGGCGCCGAACACTGAAGCTTTCTTT.

J is TRBJ2-2 and V is TRBV6-2 or TRBV6-3; D ambiguous. Germline V gene data show CDR1 as MNHEY and CDR2 as SVGEGT. Trimming pared 1 base from V and 0 bases from J, leaving 9 bases between. CDR3 length: 16 residues. Here the CDR3 reads CASSYYQHSNTGELFF. The DNA for the CDR3 is TGTGCCAGCAGTTACTATCAACACTCGAACACCGGGGAGCTGTTTTTT.

This clonotype was seen a few times. V is TRBV28 and J is TRBJ1-4; D may be TRBD1 (6 bases). Germline loops: CDR1 MDHEN, CDR2 SYDVKM. Deletions cut 4 bases from V and 0 bases from J, with 9 bases between. The CDR3 length is 15 residues. In DNA form, the CDR3 reads TGTGCCAGCAGTTCTTCAGGGGCAACTAATGAAAAACTGTTTTTT. Translation: CASSSSGATNEKLFF.

In the case of this clonotype: In this CDR3 the conserved last residue, phenylalanine or tryptophan, is missing, so a read error is likely. It is unclear where the CDR3 begins or ends on the DNA, so no DNA is shown, and the CDR3 is as TCRdb lists it. CDR3 sequence: CASSLVLGFMQS. The chain recombines TRBV7-9 with TRBJ1-3. The CDR3 is 12 residues long, ends included. Germline V CDR1 and CDR2: SEHNR, FQNEAQ (reference sequence).

This clonotype occurred a few times. The chain couples TRBV18 to TRBJ1-1, with unresolved D. CDR1 is KGHSH, CDR2 LQKENI, per germline. Trimming took 0 bases from V and 0 from J, leaving 11 bases between them. CDR3 length equals 16 residues. The CDR3 DNA reads TGTGCCAGCTCACCACCAATGGGAGCCATGAACACTGAAGCTTTCTTT. Translated: CASSPPMGAMNTEAFF.

The rearrangement joins TRBV10-1 to TRBJ2-2, with 8 bases aligning to TRBD1. Losses at the gene ends were 6 bases for V and 4 bases for J; bases not matched to a gene: 4. Germline CDR1 is WNHNN and CDR2 is SYGVQD (reference sequence). The CDR3 is 14 amino acids. The CDR3 DNA is TGCGCCAGCAGAGCAGGACAGGGCACCGGGGAGCTGTTTTTT. Translation: CASRAGQGTGELFF.

In its sample, this clonotype was seen a few times. V and J are TRBV28 and TRBJ2-6; possibly TRBD2 for D (5 bases). The CDR3 runs 17 residues. V was shortened by 3 bases and J by 4 bases, with 16 bases between the two germline ends. Germline CDR1 MDHEN, CDR2 SYDVKM. The CDR3 DNA reads TGTGCCAGCAGTTTCCCGGGGTTGCGCGTCGGGGCCAACGTCCTGACTTTC. This translates into CASSFPGLRVGANVLTF.

This CDR3 is CASTVISNTGELFF. Written as DNA, the CDR3 is TGTGCCAGCACGGTTATTTCGAACACCGGGGAGCTGTTTTTT. The chain carries TRBV19 and TRBJ2-2, with D uncertain. The CDR3 runs 14 residues. CDR1 is LNHDA and CDR2 is SQIVND in the germline V gene (reference sequence). V dropped 9 bases and J dropped 0 bases, with 11 bases sitting between them.

CDR3 residues: CASSYSGSTDTQYF. In nucleotides, the CDR3 is TGTGCCAGCAGTTACTCCGGGAGCACAGATACGCAGTATTTT. The rearrangement joins TRBV6-2 or TRBV6-3 to TRBJ2-3, with D uncertain. Trimming pared 0 bases from V and 0 bases from J, leaving 4 bases between. The CDR3 loop spans 14 amino acids. From germline, CDR1 is MNHEY and CDR2 SVGEGT.

This clonotype has just a few counts. This chain joins TRBV5-4 and TRBJ1-2; TRBD1 is a possible D gene (5 bases). Trimming left V 4 bases short and J 7 bases short, with 20 bases between. Germline lookup yields CDR1 SGHNT and CDR2 YYREEE (reference sequence). The CDR3 extends over 15 amino acids. The CDR3 loop reads CASSIRDSGARGYTF. CDR3 coding DNA: TGTGCCAGCAGCATCAGGGACTCCGGGGCCCGTGGCTACACCTTC.

V is TRBV6-5 and J is TRBJ2-5; tentatively, D is TRBD1 (6 bases). The V gene lost 0 bases and the J gene lost 0 bases, with 11 bases spanning the gap. This CDR3 region has 16 residues. Germline loops: CDR1 MNHEY, CDR2 SVGAGI. The CDR3 DNA is TGTGCCAGCAGTTACTCGGGTAGGGGGTACCAAGAGACCCAGTACTTC. This sequence encodes CASSYSGRGYQETQYF.

The rearrangement links TRBV9 to TRBJ2-1; D not resolved. From germline, CDR1 is SGDLS and CDR2 YYNGEE. The length of the CDR3 is 14 residues. V lost 3 bases, J lost 5 bases, and 12 bases lay in between. The CDR3 sequence: CASSENSPHNEQFF. CDR3 sequence (DNA): TGTGCCAGCAGCGAGAACTCACCTCACAATGAGCAGTTCTTC.

This clonotype turned up a few times. This chain joins TRBV7-9 and TRBJ1-2; perhaps TRBD1 as D (6 bases). This CDR3 is built from 13 residues. V was clipped by 6 bases and J by 4 bases, with 12 bases between them. Germline CDR1 and CDR2: SEHNR and FQNEAQ (reference sequence). The DNA for the CDR3 is TGTGCCAGCAGGTCGGGGGCAGTCTATGGCTACACCTTC. This encodes CASRSGAVYGYTF.

This chain joins TRBV5-1 and TRBJ2-3; D gene ambiguous. The CDR3 sequence is 15 residues long. V lost 8 bases, J lost 1 base, and 17 bases lay in between. The germline V gene has CDR1 SGHRS and CDR2 YFSETQ. The CDR3 DNA sequence: TGCGCCAGTACGTTCGGCGGTTACGGCACAGATACGCAGTATTTT. It specifies CASTFGGYGTDTQYF.

As for this clonotype: A read error may produce the germline difference seen at one junction end. The V gene is TRBV29-1, the J gene TRBJ2-2, with TRBD2 as a possible D gene (5 bases). Germline CDR1 is SQVTM and CDR2 is ANQGSEA. This CDR3 has 14 residues. In DNA, the CDR3 is TGCAGCGTAAGAGGACCGCTGAACACCGGGGAGCTGTGTTTT. This sequence encodes CSVRGPLNTGELCF.

Regarding this clonotype: The junction does not match germline at one end; this may be a read error. This chain connects TRBV4-2 to TRBJ2-1, with TRBD2 matching 13 bases. CDR1 and CDR2 from the germline V gene are LGHNA and YNFKEQ. CDR3 size: 17 residues. The CDR3 region has the DNA TGTGCCAGCAGCAAAGAGTTACGACTAGCGGGGGGAAATGAGCAGTTCTTC. Amino acids: CASSKELRLAGGNEQFF.

In this sample, this clonotype turned up many times. J is TRBJ1-2 and V is TRBV6-5, with D perhaps TRBD1 (5 bases). The CDR3 consists of 15 residues. V lost 0 bases to trimming and J lost 5 bases, with 13 bases between them. In germline, CDR1 is MNHEY, CDR2 SVGAGI. CDR3 sequence (DNA): TGTGCCAGCAGTTACTCGAGGGGACGGAATTATGGCTACACCTTC. It translates to CASSYSRGRNYGYTF.

The chain carries TRBV6-1 and TRBJ2-7, with 11 bases matching TRBD1. Germline CDR1 is MNHNS and CDR2 is SASEGT. The CDR3 has 15 amino acids. The V and J ends lost 6 bases and 2 bases, in that order; junction bases with no gene match: 6. Here the CDR3 DNA reads TGTGCCAGCAGGGACGGACAGGGGGCGGCCTACGAGCAGTACTTC. This codes for CASRDGQGAAYEQYF.

This clonotype occurred many times. The V and J genes are TRBV12-3 or TRBV12-4 and TRBJ1-1, with a possible D match to TRBD1 (5 bases). Trimming left V 4 bases short and J 3 bases short, with 9 bases between. The CDR3 extends over 13 amino acids. CDR3: CASSSLRDTEAFF. The CDR3 bases are TGTGCCAGCAGTTCTCTCAGGGACACTGAAGCTTTCTTT.

The rearrangement joins TRBV3-1 to TRBJ2-1; D possibly corresponds to TRBD1 (6 bases). The CDR3 is 13 residues long. V was trimmed by 4 bases and J by 4 bases, leaving 8 bases between them. In germline, CDR1 is LGHDT, CDR2 YNNKEL (reference sequence). The CDR3 DNA reads as TGTGCCAGCAGCCCAGACAGGTACAATGAGCAGTTCTTC. Protein product: CASSPDRYNEQFF.

V usage is TRBV11-2 and J usage is TRBJ1-3, with TRBD1 as a possible D gene (6 bases). The V and J ends lost 1 base and 7 bases respectively, with 14 bases between them. The CDR3 sequence is 15 residues long. Looked up from germline, CDR1 is SGHAT and CDR2 is FQNNGV. CDR3 DNA sequence: TGTGCCAGCAGCTTAGTCGCGGGGGCCGGGAACACCATATATTTT. Translation: CASSLVAGAGNTIYF.

The chain links TRBV3-1 to TRBJ1-4, with unresolved D. CDR3 length: 12 amino acids. Trimming removed 7 bases from V and 7 bases from J, with 10 bases in between. Per germline, CDR1 LGHDT and CDR2 YNNKEL (reference sequence). The CDR3 reads CASTVSGEKLFF. Here the CDR3 DNA reads TGTGCCAGCACGGTATCGGGTGAAAAACTGTTTTTT.

There are many counts of this clonotype. V and J are TRBV4-1 and TRBJ1-2, with D tentatively TRBD1 (6 bases). The CDR3 totals 15 residues. Germline assignment: CDR1 MGHRA and CDR2 YSYEKL. Trimming cost V 4 bases and J 4 bases, with 16 bases left between them. Here the CDR3 reads CASSLHRDDGYGYTF. The CDR3 bases are TGCGCCAGCAGCCTGCACAGGGACGATGGCTATGGCTACACCTTC.

This clonotype showed up just a few times. The rearrangement links TRBV12-3 or TRBV12-4 to TRBJ1-2; tentative D call: TRBD1 (6 bases). Between the trimmed V and J ends, which lost 6 bases and 5 bases, there was a span of 16 bases. The CDR3 covers 14 residues. In DNA, the CDR3 is TGTGCCAGCAGCTCCTCCGGGACACCATATGGCTACACCTTC. Its protein is CASSSSGTPYGYTF.